Presented here are 10 T cell receptor beta chains from one specimen sequenced in a study of somatic mutations in cytotoxic T cells in rheumatoid arthritis. Libraries were prepared by immunoSEQ multiplex PCR; TCRdb keeps only in-frame clonotypes and omits some of them. The repertoire holds 20,000 or so clones, with roughly four fifths as singletons. Sequencing was done on a sample of CD8+ T cells sorted from blood. Receptors originate from a woman in her fifties or sixties in good health.

The rearrangement uses TRBV4-2 and TRBJ2-3; TRBD1 is a possible D gene (5 bases). Between the trimmed V and J ends, which lost 1 base and 2 bases, there was a span of 19 bases. Germline V gene lookup returns CDR1 LGHNA and CDR2 YNFKEQ. The CDR3 runs 18 residues. The chain's CDR3 is CASSQGLGQTYYTDTQYF. In DNA, the CDR3 is TGTGCCAGCAGCCAAGGGCTGGGGCAGACGTACTACACAGATACGCAGTATTTT.

The rearrangement joins TRBV5-4 to TRBJ2-1; D ambiguous. This CDR3 comprises 13 residues. Per the germline V gene, CDR1 is SGHNT and CDR2 is YYREEE (reference sequence). V shed 0 bases and J shed 3 bases, with 4 bases lying between them. The chain's CDR3 is CASSLGGYNEQFF. The CDR3 nucleotides read TGTGCCAGCAGCTTGGGGGGCTACAATGAGCAGTTCTTC.

This chain links TRBV11-2 with TRBJ2-1; D unclear. The CDR3 length is 11 residues. Trimming left V 0 bases short and J 6 bases short, with 0 bases between. Germline V gene sequence: CDR1 SGHAT, CDR2 FQNNGV. CDR3 DNA sequence: TGTGCCAGCAGCTTAGACAATGAGCAGTTCTTC. Its protein product is CASSLDNEQFF.

V gene TRBV11-2 combines with J gene TRBJ2-7; D remains ambiguous. Between the trimmed V and J ends, which lost 1 base and 4 bases, there was a span of 8 bases. Germline V gene lookup returns CDR1 SGHAT and CDR2 FQNNGV. The CDR3 has 13 amino acids. CDR3 sequence reads: CASSLGDRYEQYF. Here the CDR3 DNA reads TGTGCCAGCAGCTTAGGAGACCGGTACGAGCAGTACTTC.

The gene calls are TRBV21-1 and TRBJ1-5; the D call in the table, TRBD1, was not verified against the DNA. TRBV21-1 constitutes a pseudogene. The CDR3 totals 17 residues. The CDR3 here is CASSLPTGQGDNQPQHF. CDR3 nucleotides: TGTGCCAGCAGCCTACCAACCGGACAGGGGGACAATCAGCCCCAGCATTTT.

The CDR3 DNA reads TGTGCCAGCAGTTGGGGAACAGATACGCAGTATTTT. It codes for CASSWGTDTQYF. The chain carries TRBV27 and TRBJ2-3; D not certain. This CDR3 has 12 amino acids. The V gene lost 4 bases and the J gene lost 3 bases, with 5 bases spanning the gap. CDR1 is MNHEY, CDR2 SMNVEV, per germline (reference sequence).

This clone was seen only a few times. V usage is TRBV9 and J usage is TRBJ2-1; D perhaps matches TRBD2 (6 bases). Germline V gives CDR1 SGDLS, CDR2 YYNGEE. This CDR3 is 14 amino acids long. The V end lost 4 bases, the J end lost 4 bases, and 12 bases lay between the germline ends. CDR3 protein: CASSSGLIYNEQFF. CDR3 DNA sequence: TGTGCCAGCAGCTCGGGACTTATATACAATGAGCAGTTCTTC.

V usage is TRBV7-9 and J usage is TRBJ2-7; 7 bases are shared with TRBD1. This CDR3 is built from 16 residues. V lost 1 base, J lost 3 bases, and 9 bases stayed unmatched. CDR1 is SEHNR, CDR2 FQNEAQ, per germline (reference sequence). CDR3 sequence reads: CASSLEQGSAVYEQYF. CDR3 nucleotide sequence: TGTGCCAGCAGCTTAGAACAGGGGTCGGCCGTCTACGAGCAGTACTTC.

The chain uses TRBV28 and TRBJ1-3; no clear D. Per the germline V gene, CDR1 is MDHEN and CDR2 is SYDVKM. Trimming stripped 3 bases from V and 0 bases from J, with 12 bases between. The CDR3 has 16 amino acids. In DNA form, the CDR3 reads TGTGCCAGCAGTTTTGCGGGAGTCCTCTCTGGAAACACCATATATTTT. Amino acid sequence: CASSFAGVLSGNTIYF.

V gene TRBV19 combines with J gene TRBJ1-5; D ambiguous. V gave up 3 bases and J gave up 0 bases, with 9 bases separating them. The CDR3 extends over 15 amino acids. Germline V lookup: CDR1 LNHDA, CDR2 SQIVND (reference sequence). The CDR3 reads CASSMSIHSNQPQHF. CDR3 DNA sequence: TGTGCCAGTAGTATGAGTATACATAGCAATCAGCCCCAGCATTTT.